This T cell receptor beta chain was observed in a study of siplizumab effects on memory and regulatory T cells. Study findings and constraints: The average Treg-derived proportion among mappable alloreactive CD4+ clones was 65% to 75% with siplizumab versus around 26% in controls. Only a minor fraction of alloreactive clones mapped to unstimulated subsets. Researchers could not give a naive or memory phenotype to roughly 75-96% of proliferating CD4+ or CD8+ clones. Naive T cells were seemingly more diverse than memory cells, and major contributions to the alloresponse seemed to be made by them.

Germline lookup yields CDR1 SGDLS and CDR2 YYNGEE. CDR3 length: 18 amino acids. J lost 6 bases, V lost 4 bases, and 11 bases had no gene match. With respect to this clone: Its antigen is as yet unknown.

Sequenced by immunoSEQ multiplex PCR; TCRdb stores in-frame clones only, minus some. Of tens of thousands of clones detected, 75% to 90% appear once; the ten largest clones hold more than 1.5%. The clonotype was recovered from a human donor in good health. Sequencing used Tregs sorted from blood. This rearrangement joins TRBV9 to TRBJ2-2; 14 bases align to TRBD2. CDR3 nucleotide sequence: TGTGCCAGCAGCCGATCTCTCGGACTAGCGGGAGGTTCCGGGGAGCTGTTTTTT. This encodes CASSRSLGLAGGSGELFF.